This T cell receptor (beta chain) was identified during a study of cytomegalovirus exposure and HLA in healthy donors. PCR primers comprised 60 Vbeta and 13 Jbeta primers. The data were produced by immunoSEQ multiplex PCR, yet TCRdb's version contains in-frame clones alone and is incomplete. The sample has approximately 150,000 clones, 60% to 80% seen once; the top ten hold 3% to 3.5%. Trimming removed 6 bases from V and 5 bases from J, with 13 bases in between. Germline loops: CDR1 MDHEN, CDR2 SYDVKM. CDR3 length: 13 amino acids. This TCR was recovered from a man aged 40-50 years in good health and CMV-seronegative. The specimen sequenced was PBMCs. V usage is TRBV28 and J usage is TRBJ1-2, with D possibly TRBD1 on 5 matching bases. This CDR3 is CASSLRQKYGYTF. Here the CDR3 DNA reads TGTGCCAGCAGCCTACGACAGAAATATGGCTACACCTTC.